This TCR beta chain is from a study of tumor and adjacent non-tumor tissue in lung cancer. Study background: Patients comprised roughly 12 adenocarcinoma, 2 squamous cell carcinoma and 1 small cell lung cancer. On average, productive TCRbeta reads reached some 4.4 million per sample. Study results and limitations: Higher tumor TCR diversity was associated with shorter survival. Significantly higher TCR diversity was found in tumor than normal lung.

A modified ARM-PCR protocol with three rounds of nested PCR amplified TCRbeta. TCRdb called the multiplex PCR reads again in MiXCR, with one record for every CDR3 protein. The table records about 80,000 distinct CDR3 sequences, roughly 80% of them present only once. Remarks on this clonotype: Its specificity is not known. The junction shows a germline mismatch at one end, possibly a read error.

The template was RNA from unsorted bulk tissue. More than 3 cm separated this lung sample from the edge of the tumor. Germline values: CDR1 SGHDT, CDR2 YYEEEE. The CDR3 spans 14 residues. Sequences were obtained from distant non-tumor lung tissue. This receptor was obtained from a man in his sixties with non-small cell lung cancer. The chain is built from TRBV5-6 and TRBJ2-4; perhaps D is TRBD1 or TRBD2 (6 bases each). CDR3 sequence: CANSYREAKNIRYF. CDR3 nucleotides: TGTGCCAACAGCTACAGGGAGGCTAAAAACATTCGGTACTTC.